Following are 15 T cell receptor beta chains from one sample sequenced in a study of T cell changes during pregnancy in multiple sclerosis. The table came from immunoSEQ multiplex PCR; TCRdb's copy has only in-frame clones and leaves some out. The repertoire holds 50,000 or so clones, with around 90% as singletons. The sequences come from CD8+ T cells from peripheral blood mononuclear cells, collected after pregnancy. The receptor source for this set is a female donor with multiple sclerosis, enrolled in a pregnancy study.

The table lists this clone with a count of one. This chain uses TRBV11-2 with TRBJ2-7, with 9 positions matching TRBD1. This CDR3 spans 16 amino acids. After removal of 4 bases from V and 1 base from J, the junction contained 8 bases not matched to a gene. Germline CDR1 SGHAT, CDR2 FQNNGV. CDR3 loop: CASSYHRGRISYEQYF. Here the CDR3 DNA reads TGTGCCAGCAGCTACCACAGGGGGCGAATTTCCTACGAGCAGTACTTC.

This chain connects TRBV4-2 to TRBJ2-7; D might be TRBD1 (5 bases). The CDR3 is 13 residues long. V was pared by 0 bases and J by 5 bases, with 8 bases between. CDR1 is LGHNA, CDR2 YNFKEQ, per germline. CDR3 sequence (DNA): TGTGCCAGCAGCCAAGATTTAGGGGACGAGCAGTACTTC. Translated: CASSQDLGDEQYF.

This clone turned up a few times. The V and J genes are TRBV19 and TRBJ2-1, with a tentative D call TRBD2 (6 bases). Trimming pared 0 bases from V and 7 bases from J, leaving 16 bases between. The germline V gene encodes CDR1 LNHDA and CDR2 SQIVND (reference sequence). The CDR3 has 16 amino acids. The CDR3 is CASSIEGRFRGNEQFF. CDR3 DNA sequence: TGTGCCAGTAGTATAGAGGGGCGTTTTCGGGGGAATGAGCAGTTCTTC.

The rearrangement uses TRBV5-4 and TRBJ1-1, with D unclear. The CDR3 loop spans 15 amino acids. Deletions cut 3 bases from V and 2 bases from J, with 14 bases between. Germline V lookup: CDR1 SGHNT, CDR2 YYREEE (reference sequence). As DNA, the CDR3 is TGTGCCAGCAGCTCCGGCGAGCAGGTTAACACTGAAGCTTTCTTT. Amino acids: CASSSGEQVNTEAFF.

The CDR3 coding sequence is TGTGCCAGCAGCGATACCGGGACAGGTGCAGATACGCAGTATTTT. This codes for CASSDTGTGADTQYF. V and J are TRBV6-4 and TRBJ2-3; 8 positions agree with TRBD1. The CDR3 is made up of 15 amino acids. Germline loops: CDR1 MRHNA, CDR2 SNTAGT. Trimming removed 6 bases from V and 4 bases from J; junction bases left unmatched: 9.

This clone is classed as medium-sized. One junction end disagrees with the germline gene, perhaps due to a read error. This rearrangement joins TRBV19 to TRBJ2-1; 9 bases align to TRBD2. CDR3 length: 17 amino acids. Germline lookup yields CDR1 LNHDA and CDR2 SQIVND (reference sequence). CDR3 amino acids: CASSIDAGTSSHNEQFF. The CDR3 bases are TGTGCCAGTAGTATAGATGCCGGGACTAGCTCCCACAATGAGCAGTTCTTC.

The CDR3 protein is CSVAGTGQGGPTDTQYF. The CDR3 DNA is TGCAGCGTAGCCGGGACAGGTCAAGGGGGGCCCACAGATACGCAGTATTTT. The chain employs TRBV29-1 and TRBJ2-3; 8 bases are a match to TRBD1. The ends lost 6 bases at V and 2 bases at J; junction bases unmatched: 16. This CDR3 region has 17 residues. Germline-derived CDR1 and CDR2 are SQVTM and ANQGSEA.

DNA for the CDR3: TGCAGCGTTGGGACTAGCGGGCCCCACGAGCAGTACTTC. Protein: CSVGTSGPHEQYF. The V and J genes are TRBV29-1 and TRBJ2-7; 11 nucleotides match TRBD2. The J segment lost 5 bases and the V segment lost 4 bases, leaving 4 bases of the junction unmatched. Germline V lookup: CDR1 SQVTM, CDR2 ANQGSEA. The CDR3 length is 13 residues.

This chain connects TRBV10-3 to TRBJ1-5; 10 bases are shared with TRBD1. V was pared by 2 bases and J by 5 bases, with 6 bases of the junction left unmatched. The germline V gene encodes CDR1 ENHRY and CDR2 SYGVKD. This CDR3 region has 16 residues. CDR3 nucleotide sequence: TGTGCCATCAGTGAGGGGGACAGGGGAGAGCATCAGCCCCAGCATTTT. Protein: CAISEGDRGEHQPQHF.

The chain combines TRBV4-2 with TRBJ2-2; weak D call: TRBD2 (5 bases). The CDR3 length is 14 residues. Between the trimmed V and J ends, which lost 7 bases and 3 bases, there was a span of 12 bases. Germline assignment: CDR1 LGHNA and CDR2 YNFKEQ. CDR3 amino acids: CASKVLADTGELFF. The CDR3 DNA reads TGTGCCAGCAAGGTCCTAGCTGACACCGGGGAGCTGTTTTTT.

The CDR3 here is CAKDRVSGELFF. The DNA of the CDR3 is TGTGCCAAAGACCGGGTCTCCGGGGAGCTGTTTTTT. The rearrangement links TRBV7-9 to TRBJ2-2; the D is unclear. Trimming shortened V by 10 bases and J by 6 bases, and 12 bases separated the two germline ends. Germline CDR1 is SEHNR and CDR2 is FQNEAQ (reference sequence). This CDR3 spans 12 amino acids.

The chain carries TRBV6-5 and TRBJ1-1; D possibly corresponds to TRBD1 (6 bases). Per the germline V gene, CDR1 is MNHEY and CDR2 is SVGAGI. Trimming stripped 7 bases from V and 5 bases from J, with 20 bases between. The CDR3 has 15 amino acids. In DNA form, the CDR3 reads TGTGCCAGCATCCTGGGAGGGGGTGGAGGGACTGAAGCTTTCTTT. Its translation: CASILGGGGGTEAFF.

This rearrangement joins TRBV19 to TRBJ1-1, with D uncertain. CDR3 length: 12 residues. Per germline, CDR1 LNHDA and CDR2 SQIVND (reference sequence). V lost 6 bases and J lost 7, with 12 bases in between. The CDR3 region has the DNA TGTGCCAGTAGCCACCTAGGCGATGAAGCTTTCTTT. It translates to CASSHLGDEAFF.

This chain links TRBV15 with TRBJ2-7; D might be TRBD2 (5 bases). The germline CDR1 and CDR2 sequences are LNHNV and YYDKDF (reference sequence). The CDR3 totals 13 residues. V lost 5 bases to trimming and J lost 3 bases, with 11 bases between them. The CDR3 region is CATSGSEGYEQYF. CDR3 nucleotide sequence: TGTGCCACCAGCGGGTCAGAGGGCTACGAGCAGTACTTC.

V usage is TRBV25-1 and J usage is TRBJ2-1; TRBD1 matches at 9 bases. From germline, CDR1 is MGHDK and CDR2 SYGVNS. V shed 5 bases, J shed 4 bases, and the junction held 6 bases outside the gene matches. The CDR3 has 15 residues. CDR3 sequence: CASSPGQGVYNEQFF. CDR3 bases: TGTGCCAGCAGTCCGGGACAGGGCGTGTACAATGAGCAGTTCTTC.